This T cell receptor (beta chain) was captured in a study of T cells expressing NK-cell markers (dated by TCRdb to about 2020). For the study in its entirety: Roughly 8 donors provided sorted CD3+CD56+NKG2C+, CD3+CD56+NKG2C- and CD3+CD56-NKG2C+ T-cell subsets, whose TCR beta-chain repertoires were profiled. Among the eight sequenced donors, seven were HCMV-seropositive and one was HCMV-seronegative. Libraries were sequenced as 2 x 150 bp reads on Illumina HiSeq 2000/2500, MiSeq or NextSeq. The eight sequenced donors were randomly selected healthy volunteers, three men and five women.

Note on this clonotype: Its antigen target is currently unknown.

Study-level results and caveats: Whether the expanded NKG2C-expressing T cell clones were specific for HCMV antigens remained unclear. Those dominant clonotypes were again the most abundant among CD3+CD56-NKG2C+ cells in a handful of donors, at roughly 25-65%. In a handful of donors, the dominant CD3+CD56+NKG2C+ clonotypes were among the top 10 CD8+ clonotypes and accounted for 1.0-7.0% of CD8+ T cells.

From the cysteine through the phenylalanine, the CDR3 covers 16 amino acids. This entry has no DNA. A commercial ELISA kit detecting HCMV-specific IgG in serum was used to determine HCMV serostatus. Ficoll density gradient centrifugation was used to isolate peripheral blood mononuclear cells from blood. Instrument used: Illumina HiSeq 2000. TCR beta cDNA libraries were made by 5'RACE template switching that added a universal primer site and unique molecular identifiers. cDNA synthesis was primed from the TCR beta constant segment, followed by two successive PCR amplification steps. Regarding the original processing steps: MIGEC handled demultiplexing of the reads and grouping by UMI, while MiTCR was used to assemble and quantify clonotypes. To remove erroneous sequences, TCR cDNA sequences were retained only when supported by two or more reads. The tcR package was used for downstream repertoire analysis, with clonotypes matched between fractions based on CDR3 nucleotide sequence plus V segment. VDJmatch was used to annotate antigen specificity against VDJdb, with one amino acid substitution allowed in CDR3. TCRdb reprocessed the reads into one record per CDR3 protein sequence, lacking DNA. In this record, the V and J calls reflect TCRdb's handling and not the investigators' own analysis. The sample table gives more than 400,000 distinct CDR3 sequences. The ten largest make up 7.3% of the sample.

The sequence is built from TRBV12-3 or TRBV12-4 and TRBJ1-1; absent DNA, TCRdb's TRBD1 call cannot be checked. This TCR was recovered from a woman aged 18 to 75 in good health. Material for sequencing was blood T cells: a sorted CD56 or NKG2C T cell subset, CD4+ or CD8+ T cells, or bulk PBMC T cells (not recorded which). The CDR3 reads CASSPRTVSVNTEAFF.